The 6 T cell receptor beta chains below all came from one sample that was sequenced in a study of T cell responses to AZD1222 COVID-19 vaccine. TCRdb keeps only in-frame clones here, not all; method: immunoSEQ multiplex PCR. The sample yields approximately 170,000 clones, around 92% seen once. The specimen was peripheral blood, collected 28 days after the second AZD1222 dose. The receptors originated from an adult who received the AZD1222 COVID-19 vaccine.

This clone appeared once. This chain uses TRBV3-1 (or the pseudogene TRBV3-2) with TRBJ2-7; D is uncertain. With 3 bases removed from V and 2 bases from J, the gap between germline ends came to 5 bases. The CDR3 consists of 12 residues. From germline, CDR1 is LGHDT and CDR2 YNNKEL (reference sequence). The CDR3 region is CASSQGPYEQYF. The CDR3 coding sequence is TGTGCCAGCAGCCAGGGTCCCTACGAGCAGTACTTC.

The CDR3 reads CASSLNSGGLYEQYF. Written as DNA, the CDR3 is TGTGCCAGCAGCTTAAATTCGGGGGGACTCTACGAGCAGTACTTC. This chain links TRBV7-3 with TRBJ2-7; 7 bases agree with TRBD2. The germline V gene encodes CDR1 SGHTA and CDR2 FQGTGA. The V gene end was trimmed by 1 base and the J gene end by 3 bases; junction bases not matched to a gene: 6. The CDR3 totals 15 residues.

J is TRBJ1-4 and V is TRBV11-1, with D possibly TRBD1 on 6 matching bases. The CDR3 covers 15 residues. Germline assignment: CDR1 SGHAT and CDR2 FQDESV (reference sequence). With 2 bases removed from V and 5 bases from J, the gap between germline ends came to 12 bases. The CDR3 nucleotides read TGTGCCAGCAGCTTACTGGGGGCTACGAATGAAAAACTGTTTTTT. It specifies CASSLLGATNEKLFF.

The J gene is TRBJ2-5, the V gene TRBV12-2. TRBV12-2 is an annotated pseudogene. The CDR3 is 17 residues long. The CDR3 sequence is CASRLARGPGRGETQYF. CDR3 DNA: TGTGCAAGTCGCTTAGCGCGTGGTCCAGGGCGAGGGGAGACCCAGTACTTC.

This chain links TRBV7-8 with TRBJ1-1, with D maybe TRBD1 (5 bases). The CDR3 consists of 13 residues. Per the germline V gene, CDR1 is SGHVS and CDR2 is FQNEAQ. Trimming stripped 10 bases from V and 4 bases from J, with 16 bases between. Here the CDR3 reads CATGGGLRTEAFF. The CDR3 DNA follows: TGTGCCACGGGGGGGGGACTTCGCACTGAAGCTTTCTTT.

The chain links TRBV7-2 to TRBJ2-5, with 11 bases matching TRBD2. Looked up from germline, CDR1 is SGHTA and CDR2 is FQGNSA. The CDR3 covers 16 residues. V lost 0 bases, J lost 5 bases, and 5 bases stayed unmatched. The CDR3 DNA is TGTGCCAGCAGCTTAGCGCTAGCGGGGGGACATGAGACCCAGTACTTC. Amino acids: CASSLALAGGHETQYF.